The rows below give T cell receptor beta chains drawn from one sample of a study of OX40 agonist ivuxolimab in advanced cancers. Some clones are missing from TCRdb's copy, which holds only in-frame ones; the method was immunoSEQ multiplex PCR. The sample lists 60,000 to 65,000 clones, almost 85% occurring once. Sequenced here: CD4+ or CD8+ T cells sorted from blood, sampled in a trial of the OX40 agonist ivuxolimab. Receptor source: an adult with an advanced solid tumor such as melanoma, head and neck, liver or kidney cancer. Both conserved end residues are part of each CDR3. Each record gives: J gene, CDR3 length, V gene, CDR3 protein.

j_call: TRBJ2-1; cdr3_length: 13; v_call: TRBV5-6; cdr3_aa: CASSLVQSNEQFF
j_call: TRBJ2-2; cdr3_length: 15; v_call: TRBV2; cdr3_aa: CASSELGQGTGELFF
j_call: TRBJ2-7; cdr3_length: 15; v_call: TRBV7-9; cdr3_aa: CASSFGTLGRNEQYF
j_call: TRBJ1-2; cdr3_length: 14; v_call: TRBV12-5; cdr3_aa: CASGRGTFQDGYTF
j_call: TRBJ2-1; cdr3_length: 15; v_call: TRBV5-6; cdr3_aa: CASSLFLGPRDEQFF
j_call: TRBJ1-1; cdr3_length: 13; v_call: TRBV25-1; cdr3_aa: CASSASSGTEAFF
j_call: TRBJ2-5; cdr3_length: 12; v_call: TRBV4-3; cdr3_aa: CASSQGGGTQYF
j_call: TRBJ2-7; cdr3_length: 14; v_call: TRBV7-2; cdr3_aa: CASSPGTGFNEQYF
j_call: TRBJ2-2; cdr3_length: 15; v_call: TRBV7-9; cdr3_aa: CASSRTSGSIGELFF
j_call: TRBJ2-2; cdr3_length: 14; v_call: TRBV9; cdr3_aa: CASSVASTPGELFF
j_call: TRBJ1-2; cdr3_length: 14; v_call: TRBV5-1; cdr3_aa: CASSEAQLNYGYTF
j_call: TRBJ2-5; cdr3_length: 17; v_call: TRBV7-9; cdr3_aa: CASSHTSGRGGRETQYF
j_call: TRBJ2-3; cdr3_length: 14; v_call: TRBV7-6; cdr3_aa: CASSLQGASDTQYF
j_call: TRBJ2-7; cdr3_length: 13; v_call: TRBV6-1; cdr3_aa: CASSEALDRRTYF
j_call: TRBJ2-3; cdr3_length: 14; v_call: TRBV10-3; cdr3_aa: CAISVTGGTDTQYF
j_call: TRBJ2-5; cdr3_length: 15; v_call: TRBV7-9; cdr3_aa: CASSFMTGGAETQYF
j_call: TRBJ2-7; cdr3_length: 14; v_call: TRBV9; cdr3_aa: CASSVGQGVYEQYF
j_call: TRBJ2-7; cdr3_length: 14; v_call: TRBV6-6; cdr3_aa: CASSWREDTYEQYF
j_call: TRBJ1-2; cdr3_length: 13; v_call: TRBV28; cdr3_aa: CASSLITPPPYTF
j_call: TRBJ2-2; cdr3_length: 15; v_call: TRBV19; cdr3_aa: CASSKLAGNTGELFF
j_call: TRBJ1-1; cdr3_length: 13; v_call: TRBV4-3; cdr3_aa: CASSRTLNTEAFF
j_call: TRBJ1-5; cdr3_length: 13; v_call: TRBV7-7; cdr3_aa: CASSLGRNQPQHF
j_call: TRBJ2-3; cdr3_length: 15; v_call: TRBV27; cdr3_aa: CASSSPGQGGHTQYF
j_call: TRBJ1-1; cdr3_length: 12; v_call: TRBV30; cdr3_aa: CACRTGNTEAFF
j_call: TRBJ2-7; cdr3_length: 13; v_call: TRBV9; cdr3_aa: CASSETGSYEQYF
j_call: TRBJ1-2; cdr3_length: 12; v_call: TRBV6-5; cdr3_aa: CASSYGNYGYTF
j_call: TRBJ2-7; cdr3_length: 14; v_call: TRBV6-5; cdr3_aa: CASSVPGSAYEQYF
j_call: TRBJ2-1; cdr3_length: 15; v_call: TRBV2; cdr3_aa: CASSDPRGRNNEQFF
j_call: TRBJ2-5; cdr3_length: 14; v_call: TRBV7-9; cdr3_aa: CASSLAGGSETQYF